Given below is one TCR beta chain in context. Cohort allocation depended upon clinical history that participants reported. The sample belongs to a study of blood T cell repertoires in COVID-19. Study-level background: Acute-phase and convalescent COVID-19 samples originated in the United States, Italy and Spain. T cells, B-cell-depleted T cells, or PBMCs provided the cDNA or gDNA that served as material.

Profiled with immunoSEQ multiplex PCR; TCRdb holds only in-frame clones, not every one. The sample consists of 120,000 to 150,000 clones, approximately 90% of them appearing once. The clonotype was recovered from a woman between 25 and 40 years old with acute COVID-19. Material: PBMCs or T cells enriched from blood (not recorded which).

The CDR3 loop reads CAISTDRRGYTF. The CDR3 DNA is TGTGCCATCAGTACAGATCGCCGGGGCTACACCTTC. The chain employs TRBV10-3 and TRBJ1-2; D is unclear. The V end was cut by 5 bases, the J end by 8 bases, with 12 bases between. From germline, CDR1 is ENHRY and CDR2 SYGVKD. The CDR3 loop spans 12 amino acids.